Here is one T cell receptor (beta chain) with its context. This clone appeared a single time. What this receptor recognizes is not known. Base quality data are lacking; no much larger clone is found one base away. Preparation of the library involved the immunoSEQ multiplex PCR assay. For the multiplex PCR, a mixture combining 60 forward primers for TCR Vbeta segments and 13 reverse primers for TCR Jbeta segments was used. The CDR3 region of rearranged TCR beta genes was amplified from genomic DNA with a multiplex PCR assay. The amplified TCR beta libraries were sequenced on the Illumina HiSeq System as 87-base-pair reads. The paper's data handling went like this. Across the roughly 670 repertoires, a later analysis counted roughly 77 million unique TCR beta chains, roughly 11 million of which were shared by at least two donors. Raw reads were error-corrected and collapsed into unique sequences with a nearest-neighbor algorithm that merged closely related sequences to remove PCR and sequencing errors. Alignment of CDR3 sequences to IMGT reference sequences was used to assign V, D and J gene segments. Each retained sequence needed at least a six-nucleotide match to both a V gene segment and a J gene segment. A rearrangement counted as productive if the CDR3 had no stop codons and remained in frame with V and J, and every other rearrangement counted as non-productive. Following IMGT convention, CDR3 was defined as the stretch from the second conserved V-encoded cysteine to the conserved J-encoded phenylalanine. The earlier analysis of about 530 of the donors excluded any sequence lacking an unambiguous match to a single V gene segment. An earlier analysis of 550 to 650 of the donors classified V segments as functional when productive rearrangements were above 56.7% and as segregating when the standard deviation between donors was above 5%. To diagnose cytomegalovirus status from the catalog of TCR beta chain sequences, a statistical classification framework was built. A later analysis assigned V and J genes by comparing TCR nucleotide sequences with IMGT/GENE-DB human TR gene sequences. A later analysis assigned CDR3 sequences and most-parsimonious VDJ recombination scenarios with the TCRdist pipeline. In a later analysis, each TCR beta chain was defined by its CDR3 amino acid sequence together with its V-gene family, and reads without a unique V-gene family were excluded. A later analysis removed 500 to 600 highly shared, low-generation-probability nucleotide sequences to deal with suspected cross-contamination and a sequencing artifact. A later analysis calculated a clonal expansion index for each public chain from normalized within-repertoire ranks of inferred template counts. A later analysis computed generation probabilities with a VDJ recombination model fitted to out-of-frame rearrangements, and checked the results against IGoR. In a later analysis, TCR-TCR, TCR-HLA and TCR-CMV co-occurrence was scored with hypergeometric tests, and a repertoire-size bias correction was applied to TCR pairs. To estimate false discovery rates, a later analysis permuted the HLA or CMV assignments 20 times. A later analysis grouped co-occurring TCRs with DBSCAN, adding TCRdist sequence similarity when clustering within HLA-allele-positive subsets. Repertoires with fewer than 30,000 or more than 120,000 public chains, plus five repertoires with anomalous nucleotide sharing, were excluded from co-occurrence clustering. TCRdb provides this immuneACCESS table in a form limited to in-frame rearrangements. Some clones are lacking; in checked studies, under half of them reflect an unresolved V gene, and why the rest are absent is not known. Clone size and the V and J calls come from that table; the DNA yielded D and trimming. The sample table lists roughly 200,000 clones, about 77% of them with a count of one. Jointly, the top ten make up less than 3.5% of the sample.

These data are taken from a study of cytomegalovirus exposure and HLA in healthy donors (dated 2017 in TCRdb). Regarding the complete study: According to an earlier analysis of several hundred of the donors, about 179 million T cells yielded some 110 million unique TCR beta sequences and about 300 Gb of sequence data. An early release covering roughly 600 HLA-typed donors comprised 250 to 350 gigabases of sequencing data and around 85 million unique TCR sequences. Of the 300 to 400 genotyped donors, about 80% fell in the genetic ancestry cluster associated with self-reported Caucasian donors. The study was designed to test whether signatures of past pathogen exposure could be identified by cataloging public T cell receptors. The study used immunosequencing to profile the T cell repertoires of under 700 subjects and linked those repertoires to cytomegalovirus serostatus. Besides the first cohort of 500 to 700 subjects, a separate validation cohort made up of roughly 120 different subjects was used. To predict cytomegalovirus infection status, the study brought together high-throughput TCR immunosequencing, statistical association of individual TCRs with disease status, and machine learning. In a later analysis, previously published TCR beta repertoires from about 640 donors were re-analyzed and high-resolution HLA genotyping was added so that TCR occurrence patterns could be studied. Rather than drawing on any new phenotypic data, the later analysis identified candidate immune exposures from TCR beta sequences and the way those sequences occurred across donors. An earlier analysis of 587 of the donors applied high-throughput TCR beta sequencing to assess whether each TCR beta V gene segment acted as functional or pseudogenic. Donor age, sex, ethnicity and CMV serostatus were compiled alongside the repertoire data. A later genetic analysis used genome-wide SNP genotypes for about 55% of the 666 donors, treating that subset as a discovery cohort. Every repertoire in the discovery cohort had been generated on one and the same sequencing platform. Both class I and class II loci were covered by HLA typing, at four-digit resolution. The number of typed donors differed by locus: 629-630 for A, B, C, DRB1 and DQB1; some 540 for DQA1; around 610 for DPA1; and 450 to 480 for DPB1. Five DR-DQ haplotypes were treated as single units for association and clustering because of strong linkage in the cohort. Across some 400 genotyped donors of the cohort, an average of roughly 230,000 unique TCR beta nucleotide sequences per donor were sequenced, and roughly 20% of those sequences were non-productive.

In total, over 600 healthy bone marrow donors made up the cohort. At the time of sampling, every cohort member was nominally healthy, though immune exposures that went unrecorded were likely present. The donor was CMV seronegative and belonged to the group of approximately 320 seronegative cohort members. A peripheral blood sample was provided by each donor, and peripheral blood mononuclear cells were used for TCR beta sequencing. Genomic DNA extraction from the blood cell samples was performed with the Qiagen DNeasy Blood Extraction Kit. Here is what the overall study found, with its caveats: V-gene and J-gene trimming of TCR beta chains was associated with a missense DCLRE1C variant in a later genetic analysis, and the association was replicated in an independent cohort. The earlier analysis of fewer than 750 of the donors excluded approximately 15 rarely observed V segments, including chromosome 9 orphons, because counts were too low. A further reported finding was that TCR beta sequences accurately predicted the HLA-A and HLA-B alleles for most subjects in the first cohort. The only immune exposure information available for the cohort was CMV serostatus. According to a later genetic analysis, donors in an Asian-associated ancestry cluster had fewer N-insertions in productive TCRs than the approximately 650-donor mean. The 87-base-pair reads could not distinguish some IMGT-functional V segments, including TRBV6-2 and TRBV6-3, so those segments were excluded. Correlated functional status among segregating V segments might be attributable to linkage disequilibrium, but an unknown experimental factor could not be ruled out. In vitro tests confirmed that a few of the cytomegalovirus-associated TCR beta chains recognize cytomegalovirus antigens. Presence/absence analyses assumed roughly uniform sequencing depth across donors, an assumption that may not hold. Most CMV-associated TCR beta chains appeared to be HLA-restricted in a later analysis, and the HLA associations seemed to be driven largely by CMV exposure. In a later analysis, several top co-occurrence clusters were reported to appear linked to parvovirus B19, influenza, CMV and Epstein-Barr virus. A total of fewer than 200 TCR beta chains were listed by the study as associated with cytomegalovirus. Most TCR sequences were observed very rarely across donors, whereas some public TCRs were present in many individuals. It was suggested by the authors that the approach could potentially be generalized to other disease states and immunological phenotypes. When HLA alleles, especially DR and DQ, strongly co-occurred, TCR associations were difficult to assign to individual alleles. A later analysis found that HLA-associated TCR beta chains were more clonally expanded and had lower generation probabilities than equally common non-associated chains. In both the original and validation cohorts, the classifier was reported to diagnose cytomegalovirus status with high specificity and sensitivity. In a later analysis, around 15,000 TCR beta sequences were associated with specific HLA alleles at a false discovery rate of 0.05. In this cohort, only TCR beta chains were sequenced, and detectable features were limited by the absence of alpha or paired-chain data. HLA typing was unavailable for some donors at each locus, so association tests used only the typed subset. A later analysis found that TCR association rates varied across HLA loci, with DRB1 alleles showing the most associated TCRs and HLA-C alleles the fewest. A cluster of highly shared sequence variants was judged likely to be a technical artifact of the sequencing pipeline. In an earlier analysis of fewer than 700 of the donors, most TCR beta V segments appeared in productive rearrangements about 90% or about 30% of the time, broadly matching IMGT annotations.

Reading the germline V gene (reference sequence) gives CDR1 GTSNPN and CDR2 SVGIG. The CDR3 spans 13 residues, from the cysteine through the phenylalanine. The entry retains the CDR3 DNA only, 39 bases that are in frame from base 1. The junction carries 9 bases between V and J, which are trimmed by 2 bases and 5 bases respectively. Sequencing was performed on PBMCs. The chain joins TRBV30 to TRBJ1-4, with no D gene named confidently. This TCR came from a woman under 40 in good health and CMV-seronegative. The DNA is as follows: TGTGCCTGGAGTATAACAGAGAATGAAAAACTGTTTTTT. Its product reads: CAWSITENEKLFF.